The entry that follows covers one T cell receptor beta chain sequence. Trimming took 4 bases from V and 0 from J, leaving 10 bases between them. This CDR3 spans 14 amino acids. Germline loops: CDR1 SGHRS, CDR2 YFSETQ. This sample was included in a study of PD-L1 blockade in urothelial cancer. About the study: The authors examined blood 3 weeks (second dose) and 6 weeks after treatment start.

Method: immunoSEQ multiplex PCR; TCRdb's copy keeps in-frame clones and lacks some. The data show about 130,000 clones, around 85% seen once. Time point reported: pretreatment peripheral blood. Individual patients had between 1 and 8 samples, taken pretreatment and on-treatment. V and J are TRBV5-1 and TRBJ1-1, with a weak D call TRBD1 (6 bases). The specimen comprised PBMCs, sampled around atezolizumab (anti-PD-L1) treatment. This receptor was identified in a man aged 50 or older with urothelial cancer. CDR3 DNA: TGCGCCAGCAGCCCCAGGGGAATGAACACTGAAGCTTTCTTT. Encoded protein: CASSPRGMNTEAFF.